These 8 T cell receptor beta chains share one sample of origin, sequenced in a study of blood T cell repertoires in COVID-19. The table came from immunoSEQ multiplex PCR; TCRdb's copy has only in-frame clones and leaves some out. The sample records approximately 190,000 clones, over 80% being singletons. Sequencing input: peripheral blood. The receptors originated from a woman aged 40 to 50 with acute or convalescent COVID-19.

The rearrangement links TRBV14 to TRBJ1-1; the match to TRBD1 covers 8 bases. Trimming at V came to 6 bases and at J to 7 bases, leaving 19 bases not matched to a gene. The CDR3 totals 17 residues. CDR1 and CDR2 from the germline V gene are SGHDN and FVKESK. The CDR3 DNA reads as TGTGCCAGCAGTTATAGACAGGGGTTCATCGCCACCAATGAAGCTTTCTTT. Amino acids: CASSYRQGFIATNEAFF.

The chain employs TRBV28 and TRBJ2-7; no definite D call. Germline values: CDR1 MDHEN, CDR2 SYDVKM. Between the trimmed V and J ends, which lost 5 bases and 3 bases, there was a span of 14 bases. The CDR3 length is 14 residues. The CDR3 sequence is CASSPPNAIYEQYF. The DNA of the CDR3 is TGTGCCAGCAGTCCCCCCAACGCGATCTACGAGCAGTACTTC.

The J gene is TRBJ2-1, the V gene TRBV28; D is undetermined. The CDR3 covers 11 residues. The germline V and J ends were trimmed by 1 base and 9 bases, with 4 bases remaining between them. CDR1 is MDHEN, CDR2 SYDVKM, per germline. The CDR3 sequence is CASSLFSEQFF. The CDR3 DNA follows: TGTGCCAGCAGTTTATTTAGTGAGCAGTTCTTC.

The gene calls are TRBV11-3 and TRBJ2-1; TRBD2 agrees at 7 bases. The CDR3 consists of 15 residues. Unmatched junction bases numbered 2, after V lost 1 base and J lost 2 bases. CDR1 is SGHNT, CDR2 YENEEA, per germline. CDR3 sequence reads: CASSLAGGAYNEQFF. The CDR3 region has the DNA TGTGCCAGCAGCTTAGCGGGAGGTGCCTACAATGAGCAGTTCTTC.

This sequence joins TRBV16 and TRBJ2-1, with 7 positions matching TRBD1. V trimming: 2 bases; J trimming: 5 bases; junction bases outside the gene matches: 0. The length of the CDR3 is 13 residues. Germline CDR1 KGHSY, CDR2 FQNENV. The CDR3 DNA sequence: TGTGCCAGCAGCCAAGGGACAGACAATGAGCAGTTCTTC. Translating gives CASSQGTDNEQFF.

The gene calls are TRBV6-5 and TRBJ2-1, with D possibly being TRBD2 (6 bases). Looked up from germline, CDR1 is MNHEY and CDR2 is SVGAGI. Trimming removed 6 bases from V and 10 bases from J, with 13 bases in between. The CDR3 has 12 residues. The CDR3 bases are TGTGCCAGCAGGGGCGGGGTAAAGGAGCAGTTCTTC. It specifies CASRGGVKEQFF.

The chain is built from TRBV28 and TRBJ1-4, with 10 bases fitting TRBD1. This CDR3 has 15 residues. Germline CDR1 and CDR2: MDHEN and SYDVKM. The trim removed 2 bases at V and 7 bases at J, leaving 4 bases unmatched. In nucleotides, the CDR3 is TGTGCCAGCAGTTTAGCCGACAGGGGGCTTGAAAAACTGTTTTTT. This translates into CASSLADRGLEKLFF.

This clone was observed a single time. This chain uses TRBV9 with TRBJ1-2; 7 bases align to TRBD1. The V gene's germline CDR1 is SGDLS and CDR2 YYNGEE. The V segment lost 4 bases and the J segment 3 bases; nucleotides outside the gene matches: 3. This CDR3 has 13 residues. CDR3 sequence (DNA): TGTGCCAGCAGCCTAGGGACAGACTATGGCTACACCTTC. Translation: CASSLGTDYGYTF.